The 23 T cell receptor beta chains below all came from one sample that was sequenced in a study of cytomegalovirus exposure and HLA in healthy donors (TCRdb year 2017). Libraries were made using the immunoSEQ multiplex PCR assay. A mixture of 60 forward primers for TCR Vbeta segments and 13 reverse primers for TCR Jbeta segments was used in the multiplex PCR. As stored in TCRdb, this immuneACCESS dataset retains in-frame rearrangements with V and J assigned. A fraction of the clones does not appear; measured against another copy, unresolved V genes explain less than half of the discrepancy, and the remainder lacks a known reason. The sample table on file contains 130,000 to 150,000 clones. Approximately 1% of the sample comes from the top ten. Specimen: PBMCs. These receptors came from a male donor in good health and CMV-seronegative.

The chain carries TRBV14 and TRBJ1-4; D may be TRBD1 (5 bases). Trimming removed 4 bases from V and 8 bases from J, with 14 bases in between. The CDR3 is made up of 14 amino acids. Germline assignment: CDR1 SGHDN and CDR2 FVKESK. The CDR3 region is CASSPAGVGEKLFF. For the CDR3, the DNA is TGTGCCAGCAGCCCAGCGGGGGTTGGGGAAAAACTGTTTTTT.

For this clone: In the same sample, other DNA sequences code for this CDR3. The rearrangement joins TRBV5-1 to TRBJ2-6; TRBD1 might be the D (5 bases). CDR1 is SGHRS and CDR2 is YFSETQ in the germline V gene. The CDR3 has 17 amino acids. V lost 6 bases to trimming and J lost 0 bases, with 16 bases between them. CDR3: CASKPFQGSSGANVLTF. The CDR3 nucleotides are TGCGCCAGCAAACCATTTCAGGGTTCCTCTGGGGCCAACGTCCTGACTTTC. Full variable domain (missing parts from reference TRBV5-1 and TRBJ2-6): KAGVTQTPRYLIKTRGQQVTLSCSPISGHRSVSWYQQTPGQGLQFLFEYFSETQRNKGNFPGRFSGRQFSNSRSEMNVSTLELGDSALYLCASKPFQGSSGANVLTFGAGSRLTVL.

The CDR3 nucleotides are TGTGCCAGCAGCTTAATTGGGGGCACAGATGAAGCTTTCTTT. It codes for CASSLIGGTDEAFF. This chain connects TRBV7-3 to TRBJ1-1; tentatively, D is TRBD1 (6 bases). Germline-derived CDR1 and CDR2 are SGHTA and FQGTGA. Trimming left V 1 base short and J 7 bases short, with 13 bases between. The CDR3 spans 14 residues.

The chain carries TRBV5-1 and TRBJ1-1; 9 bases fit TRBD1. Losses at the gene ends were 0 bases for V and 4 bases for J; bases not matched to a gene: 1. The CDR3 has 14 residues. Germline CDR1 is SGHRS and CDR2 is YFSETQ. CDR3 region: CASSLEQGATEAFF. The CDR3 region has the DNA TGCGCCAGCAGCTTGGAACAGGGGGCCACTGAAGCTTTCTTT.

The V gene is TRBV5-6, the J gene TRBJ1-4, with D hard to call. From germline, CDR1 is SGHDT and CDR2 YYEEEE. V was pared by 2 bases and J by 8 bases, with 10 bases between. This CDR3 region has 13 residues. Here the CDR3 DNA reads TGTGCCAGCAGCTTATGGGGAGGAGAAAAACTGTTTTTT. This encodes CASSLWGGEKLFF.

The V and J genes are TRBV7-2 and TRBJ2-1, with D maybe TRBD2 (6 bases). This CDR3 contains 12 residues. Germline V gene sequence: CDR1 SGHTA, CDR2 FQGNSA. Trimming left V 8 bases short and J 9 bases short, with 14 bases between. CDR3 nucleotide sequence: TGTGCCAGCCGGGGGAAGAGCGGTGAGCAGTTCTTC. Its translation: CASRGKSGEQFF.

V gene TRBV9 combines with J gene TRBJ2-7; D is perhaps TRBD2 (6 bases). This CDR3 has 14 amino acids. Germline lookup yields CDR1 SGDLS and CDR2 YYNGEE. Trimming stripped 0 bases from V and 3 bases from J, with 10 bases between. CDR3 nucleotide sequence: TGTGCCAGCAGCGTAGCTACGGGGGTCTACGAGCAGTACTTC. This translates into CASSVATGVYEQYF. The full variable domain, in which reference TRBV9 and TRBJ2-7 provide the parts outside the CDR3, is DSGVTQTPKHLITATGQRVTLRCSPRSGDLSVYWYQQSLDQGLQFLIQYYNGEERAKGNILERFSAQQFPDLHSELNLSSLELGDSALYFCASSVATGVYEQYFGPGTRLTVT.

V gene TRBV19 combines with J gene TRBJ2-2, with D possibly matching TRBD1 (5 bases). CDR3 length: 14 residues. Trimming removed 8 bases at V and 1 base at J, with 11 bases between. Germline CDR1 reads LNHDA; CDR2 reads SQIVND (reference sequence). The CDR3 coding sequence is TGTGCCAGTCAGGGCAGGGAGAACACCGGGGAGCTGTTTTTT. This gives the protein CASQGRENTGELFF.

The rearrangement uses TRBV19 and TRBJ2-2, with D maybe TRBD1 (6 bases). The length of the CDR3 is 14 residues. Trimming took 2 bases from V and 3 from J, leaving 7 bases between them. CDR1 is LNHDA, CDR2 SQIVND, per germline (reference sequence). The CDR3 DNA reads TGTGCCAGTAGTATAACAGGGCACACCGGGGAGCTGTTTTTT. Translated, it gives CASSITGHTGELFF.

CDR3 bases: TGTGCCAGCTCACCCGTACACGAGAACACTGAAGCTTTCTTT. Protein product: CASSPVHENTEAFF. The genes are TRBV18 and TRBJ1-1; D unclear. This CDR3 has 14 amino acids. Trimming shortened V by 3 bases and J by 1 base, and 9 bases separated the two germline ends. Per germline, CDR1 KGHSH and CDR2 LQKENI.

The chain has TRBV10-2 and TRBJ2-7; 9 bases match TRBD1. With 7 bases clipped from V and 3 bases from J, the junction kept 13 bases outside the gene matches. Germline V gene data show CDR1 as WSHSY and CDR2 as SAAADI. CDR3 size: 16 residues. The CDR3, as DNA: TGCGCCAGCAACCCGAGGGACAGGGCGAACCTCTACGAGCAGTACTTC. It translates to CASNPRDRANLYEQYF.

This sequence joins TRBV7-2 and TRBJ1-3; 10 bases align to TRBD1. The V and J ends lost 1 base and 2 bases, in that order; junction bases with no gene match: 8. The CDR3 spans 18 residues. The germline V gene encodes CDR1 SGHTA and CDR2 FQGNSA. CDR3 bases: TGTGCCAGCAGCTTAGTTTACCCCGGGACAGGGGCTGGAAACACCATATATTTT. Protein: CASSLVYPGTGAGNTIYF.

The V gene is TRBV6-5, the J gene TRBJ1-1; TRBD1 is a possible D gene (6 bases). The CDR3 sequence is 13 residues long. Trimming cost V 6 bases and J 4 bases, with 12 bases left between them. Germline V gives CDR1 MNHEY, CDR2 SVGAGI. Written as DNA, the CDR3 is TGTGCCAGCAGCCTTGGACAGCTCACTGAAGCTTTCTTT. Encoded protein: CASSLGQLTEAFF.

V usage is TRBV25-1 and J usage is TRBJ1-4; perhaps TRBD1 as D (5 bases). Germline values: CDR1 MGHDK, CDR2 SYGVNS. V was clipped by 1 base and J by 0 bases, with 9 bases between them. This CDR3 region has 16 residues. CDR3 nucleotides: TGTGCCAGCAGTGAATGGGGGGGGGCAACTAATGAAAAACTGTTTTTT. Translated, it gives CASSEWGGATNEKLFF. The whole variable domain, filled in from reference TRBV25-1 and TRBJ1-4, reads EADIYQTPRYLVIGTGKKITLECSQTMGHDKMYWYQQDPGMELHLIHYSYGVNSTEKGDLSSESTVSRIRTEHFPLTLESARPSHTSQYLCASSEWGGATNEKLFFGSGTQLSVL.

The chain employs TRBV6-4 and TRBJ2-1; 7 bases are shared with TRBD1. V shed 3 bases, J shed 3 bases, and the junction held 5 bases outside the gene matches. CDR1 MRHNA and CDR2 SNTAGT come from the germline V gene. This CDR3 is built from 15 residues. This chain's CDR3 is CASSEQGSFYNEQFF. The CDR3 DNA sequence: TGTGCCAGCAGTGAACAGGGGAGCTTCTACAATGAGCAGTTCTTC.

The V and J genes are TRBV7-9 and TRBJ2-1; 14 bases line up with TRBD2. CDR3 length: 19 residues. Per the germline V gene, CDR1 is SEHNR and CDR2 is FQNEAQ (reference sequence). V lost 0 bases, J lost 3 bases, and 7 bases stayed unmatched. CDR3 DNA sequence: TGTGCCAGCAGCTTAGCAATAGGACTAGCGGGAGGATTCTACAATGAGCAGTTCTTC. Translation: CASSLAIGLAGGFYNEQFF.

Concerning this clone itself: This sample also contains other DNA sequences that code for the same CDR3. The chain's CDR3 is CAWSVGGGNTEAFF. In DNA form, the CDR3 reads TGTGCCTGGAGTGTCGGCGGGGGAAACACTGAAGCTTTCTTT. The V gene is TRBV30, the J gene TRBJ1-1, with a possible D match to TRBD1 (5 bases). Looked up from germline, CDR1 is GTSNPN and CDR2 is SVGIG (reference sequence). The V and J ends lost 0 bases and 2 bases respectively, with 10 bases between them. The CDR3 runs to 14 residues.

V is TRBV6-6 and J is TRBJ1-1, with a possible D match to TRBD1 (5 bases). The CDR3 is 15 residues long. V was shortened by 5 bases and J by 1 base, with 14 bases between the two germline ends. Looked up from germline, CDR1 is MNHNY and CDR2 is SVGAGI (reference sequence). The CDR3 reads CASSRDSPANTEAFF. The CDR3, as DNA: TGTGCCAGCAGTCGGGACTCACCGGCGAACACTGAAGCTTTCTTT.

V usage is TRBV28 and J usage is TRBJ1-5; D is unresolved. V shed 3 bases and J shed 3 bases, with 9 bases lying between them. CDR3 size: 14 residues. The germline gives CDR1 MDHEN, CDR2 SYDVKM. CDR3 in amino acids: CASSFREPNQPQHF. The CDR3 DNA follows: TGTGCCAGCAGTTTCCGAGAACCCAATCAGCCCCAGCATTTT.

The rearrangement links TRBV29-1 to TRBJ2-7; weak D call: TRBD2 (6 bases). Trimming shortened V by 5 bases and J by 3 bases, and 17 bases separated the two germline ends. Germline-derived CDR1 and CDR2 are SQVTM and ANQGSEA. The CDR3 sequence is 14 residues long. The CDR3 here is CSVQAGPGDYEQYF. As DNA, the CDR3 is TGCAGCGTTCAGGCGGGACCCGGGGACTACGAGCAGTACTTC.

The V call is TRBV6-1, the J call TRBJ2-1; D may be TRBD1 (6 bases). Germline loops: CDR1 MNHNS, CDR2 SASEGT. CDR3 length: 14 residues. V lost 4 bases and J 7 bases, leaving 14 bases between the germline ends. As DNA, the CDR3 is TGTGCCAGCAGTGCAGAACAGGGCGGGAATGAGCAGTTCTTC. Its protein product is CASSAEQGGNEQFF.

This chain's CDR3 is CASSSDRTTGELFF. The CDR3 bases are TGTGCCAGCAGCTCCGACAGGACCACCGGGGAGCTGTTTTTT. This rearrangement joins TRBV11-2 to TRBJ2-2; D is perhaps TRBD1 (6 bases). The CDR3 is 14 amino acids. V lost 4 bases, J lost 4 bases, and 10 bases lay in between. Germline V gene lookup returns CDR1 SGHAT and CDR2 FQNNGV.

The CDR3 DNA reads as TGTGCCAGCAGCGTAGGGGGATGGGAGACCGGGGAGCTGTTTTTT. Its translation is CASSVGGWETGELFF. The chain has TRBV9 and TRBJ2-2, with a tentative D call TRBD2 (5 bases). Germline V gene sequence: CDR1 SGDLS, CDR2 YYNGEE. The CDR3 covers 15 residues. V gave up 0 bases and J gave up 5 bases, with 11 bases separating them.